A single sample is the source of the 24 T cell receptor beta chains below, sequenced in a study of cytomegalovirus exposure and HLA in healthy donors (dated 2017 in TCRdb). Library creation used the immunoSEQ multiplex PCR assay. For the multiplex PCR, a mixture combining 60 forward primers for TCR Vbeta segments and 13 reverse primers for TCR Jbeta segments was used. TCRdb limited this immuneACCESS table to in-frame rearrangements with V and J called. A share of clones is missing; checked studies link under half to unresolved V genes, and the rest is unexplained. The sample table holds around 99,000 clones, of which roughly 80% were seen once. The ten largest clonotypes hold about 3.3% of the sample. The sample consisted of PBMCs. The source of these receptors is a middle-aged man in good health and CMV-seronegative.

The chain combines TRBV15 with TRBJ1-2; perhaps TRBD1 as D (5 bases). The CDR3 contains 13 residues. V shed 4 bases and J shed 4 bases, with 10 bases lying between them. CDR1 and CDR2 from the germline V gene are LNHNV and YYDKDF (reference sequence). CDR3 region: CATSNRQTYGYTF. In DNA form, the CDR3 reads TGTGCCACCAGCAACCGACAGACCTATGGCTACACCTTC.

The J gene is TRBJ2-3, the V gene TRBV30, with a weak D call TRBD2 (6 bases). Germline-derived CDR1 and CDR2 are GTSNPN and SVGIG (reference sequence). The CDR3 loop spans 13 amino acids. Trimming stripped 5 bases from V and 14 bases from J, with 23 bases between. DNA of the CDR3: TGTGCCTGGCTCCTCGCGGGCGGGACCAAACCGTATTTT. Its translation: CAWLLAGGTKPYF.

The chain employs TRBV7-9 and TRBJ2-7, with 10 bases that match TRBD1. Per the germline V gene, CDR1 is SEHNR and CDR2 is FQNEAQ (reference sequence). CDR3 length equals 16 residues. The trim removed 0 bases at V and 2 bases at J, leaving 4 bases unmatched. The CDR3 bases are TGTGCCAGCAGCTTAGCTTTGGGACAGGGGCCCTACGAGCAGTACTTC. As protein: CASSLALGQGPYEQYF. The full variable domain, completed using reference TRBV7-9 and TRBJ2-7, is DTGVSQNPRHKITKRGQNVTFRCDPISEHNRLYWYRQTLGQGPEFLTYFQNEAQLEKSRLLSDRFSAERPKGSFSTLEIQRTEQGDSAMYLCASSLALGQGPYEQYFGPGTRLTVT.

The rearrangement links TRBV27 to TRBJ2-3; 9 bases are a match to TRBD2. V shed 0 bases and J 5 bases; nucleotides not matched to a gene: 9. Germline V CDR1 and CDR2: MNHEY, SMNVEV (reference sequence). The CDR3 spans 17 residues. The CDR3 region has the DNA TGTGCCAGCAGTTTATCGCCCGCGGGAGGGCCAGGAGATACGCAGTATTTT. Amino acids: CASSLSPAGGPGDTQYF.

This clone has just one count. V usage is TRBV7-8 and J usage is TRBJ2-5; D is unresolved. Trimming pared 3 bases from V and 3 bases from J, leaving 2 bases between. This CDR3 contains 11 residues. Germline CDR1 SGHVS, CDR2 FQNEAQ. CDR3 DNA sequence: TGTGCCAGCAGCTTTAAAGAGACCCAGTACTTC. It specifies CASSFKETQYF.

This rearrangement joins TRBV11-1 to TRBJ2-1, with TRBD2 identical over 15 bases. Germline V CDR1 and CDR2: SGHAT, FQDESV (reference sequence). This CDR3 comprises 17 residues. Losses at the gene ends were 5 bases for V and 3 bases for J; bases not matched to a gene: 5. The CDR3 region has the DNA TGTGCCAGCAGCCTGGGACTAGCGGGGGGAGACTACAATGAGCAGTTCTTC. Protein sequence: CASSLGLAGGDYNEQFF.

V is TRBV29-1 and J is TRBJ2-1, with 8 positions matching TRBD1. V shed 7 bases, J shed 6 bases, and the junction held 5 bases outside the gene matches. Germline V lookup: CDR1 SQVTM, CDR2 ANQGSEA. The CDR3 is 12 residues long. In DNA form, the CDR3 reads TGCAGCGGCCGGACAGGGTTCAATGAGCAGTTCTTC. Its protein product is CSGRTGFNEQFF.

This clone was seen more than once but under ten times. The CDR3 reads CASSYQGGVEAFF. The CDR3 bases are TGTGCCAGCAGTTACCAGGGAGGGGTGGAAGCTTTCTTT. The chain has TRBV6-6 and TRBJ1-1; perhaps TRBD1 as D (5 bases). The CDR3 loop spans 13 amino acids. Germline CDR1 and CDR2: MNHNY and SVGAGI (reference sequence). V gave up 2 bases and J gave up 8 bases, with 12 bases separating them.

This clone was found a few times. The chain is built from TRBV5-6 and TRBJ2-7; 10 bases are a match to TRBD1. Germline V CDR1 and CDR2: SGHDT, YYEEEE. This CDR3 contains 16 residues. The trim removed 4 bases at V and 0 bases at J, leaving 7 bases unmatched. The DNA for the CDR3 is TGTGCCAGCAGCGAGACAGGGGGCTCGAGCTCCTACGAGCAGTACTTC. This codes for CASSETGGSSSYEQYF.

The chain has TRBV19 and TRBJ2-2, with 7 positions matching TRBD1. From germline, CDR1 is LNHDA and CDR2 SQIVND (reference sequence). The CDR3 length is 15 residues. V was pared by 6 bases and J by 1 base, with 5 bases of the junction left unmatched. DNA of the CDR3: TGTGCCAGTAGAATACAGGGGTTGAACACCGGGGAGCTGTTTTTT. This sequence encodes CASRIQGLNTGELFF.

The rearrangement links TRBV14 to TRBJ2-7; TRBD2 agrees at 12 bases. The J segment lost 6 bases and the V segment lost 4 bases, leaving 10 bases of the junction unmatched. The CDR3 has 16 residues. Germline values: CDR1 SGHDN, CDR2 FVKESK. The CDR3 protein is CASSPLTSGRTAEQYF. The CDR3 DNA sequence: TGTGCCAGCAGCCCTCTTACTAGCGGGAGGACGGCCGAGCAGTACTTC.

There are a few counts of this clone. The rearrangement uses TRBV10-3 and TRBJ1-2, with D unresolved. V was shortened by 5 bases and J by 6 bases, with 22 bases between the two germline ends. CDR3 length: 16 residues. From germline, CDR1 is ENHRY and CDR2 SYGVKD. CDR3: CAISPQNHVTPDGYTF. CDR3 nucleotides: TGTGCCATCAGTCCCCAAAATCACGTTACGCCGGATGGCTACACCTTC.

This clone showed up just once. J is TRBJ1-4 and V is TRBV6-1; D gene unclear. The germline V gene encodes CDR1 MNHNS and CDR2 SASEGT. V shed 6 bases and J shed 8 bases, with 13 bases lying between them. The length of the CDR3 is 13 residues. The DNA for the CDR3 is TGTGCCAGCAGCAGGAACGTGAAGGAAAAACTGTTTTTT. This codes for CASSRNVKEKLFF.

CDR3 loop: CASSRLTSGGLRGETQYF. The CDR3 DNA sequence: TGTGCCAGCAGCCGCTTGACTAGCGGGGGCCTTCGTGGGGAGACCCAGTACTTC. This sequence joins TRBV7-9 and TRBJ2-5, with 12 bases fitting TRBD2. Germline-derived CDR1 and CDR2 are SEHNR and FQNEAQ (reference sequence). The CDR3 contains 18 residues. V dropped 5 bases and J dropped 5; count of bases not matched to a gene: 15.

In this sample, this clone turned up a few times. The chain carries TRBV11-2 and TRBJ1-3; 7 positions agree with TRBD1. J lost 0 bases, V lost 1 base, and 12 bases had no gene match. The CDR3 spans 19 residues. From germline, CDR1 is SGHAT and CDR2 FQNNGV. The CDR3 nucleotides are TGTGCCAGCAGCTTAGTAGTTTCATCAGGGGGACCCTCTGGAAACACCATATATTTT. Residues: CASSLVVSSGGPSGNTIYF.

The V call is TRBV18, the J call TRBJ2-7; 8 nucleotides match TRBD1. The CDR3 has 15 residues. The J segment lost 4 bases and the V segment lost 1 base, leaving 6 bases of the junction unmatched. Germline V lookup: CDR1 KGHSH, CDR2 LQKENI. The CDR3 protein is CASSPLRTGNYEQYF. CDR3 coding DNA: TGTGCCAGCTCACCACTTAGGACAGGGAATTACGAGCAGTACTTC.

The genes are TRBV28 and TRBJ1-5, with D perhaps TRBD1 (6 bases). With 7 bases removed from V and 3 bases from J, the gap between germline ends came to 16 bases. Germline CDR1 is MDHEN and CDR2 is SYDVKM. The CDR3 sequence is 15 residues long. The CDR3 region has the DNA TGTGCCAGCAACCCTGTTCGGACAGCCAATCAGCCCCAGCATTTT. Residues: CASNPVRTANQPQHF.

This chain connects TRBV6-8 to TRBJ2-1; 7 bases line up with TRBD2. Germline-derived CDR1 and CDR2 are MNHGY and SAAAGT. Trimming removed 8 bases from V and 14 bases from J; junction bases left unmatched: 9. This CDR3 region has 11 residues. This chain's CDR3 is CASRGGTTEFF. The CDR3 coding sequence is TGTGCCAGCCGAGGCGGGACTACTGAGTTCTTC.

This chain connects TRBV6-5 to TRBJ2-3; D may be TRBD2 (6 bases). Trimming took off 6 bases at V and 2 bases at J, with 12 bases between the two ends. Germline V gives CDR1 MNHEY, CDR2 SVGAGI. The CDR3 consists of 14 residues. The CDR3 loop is CASSPGTPTDTQYF. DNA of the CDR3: TGTGCCAGCAGCCCCGGGACTCCCACAGATACGCAGTATTTT.

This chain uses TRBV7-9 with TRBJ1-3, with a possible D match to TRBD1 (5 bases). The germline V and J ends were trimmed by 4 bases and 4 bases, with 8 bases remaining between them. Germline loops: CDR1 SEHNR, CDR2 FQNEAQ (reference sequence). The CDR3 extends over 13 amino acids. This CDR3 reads CASSSRQGNTIYF. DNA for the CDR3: TGTGCCAGCAGCTCTCGACAGGGAAACACCATATATTTT. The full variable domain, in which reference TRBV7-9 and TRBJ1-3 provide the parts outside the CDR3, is DTGVSQNPRHKITKRGQNVTFRCDPISEHNRLYWYRQTLGQGPEFLTYFQNEAQLEKSRLLSDRFSAERPKGSFSTLEIQRTEQGDSAMYLCASSSRQGNTIYFGEGSWLTVV.

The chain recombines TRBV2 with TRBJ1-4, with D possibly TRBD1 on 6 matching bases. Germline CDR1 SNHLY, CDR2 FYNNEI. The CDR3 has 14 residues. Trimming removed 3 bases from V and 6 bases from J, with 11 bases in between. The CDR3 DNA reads TGTGCCAGCAGTGATCAGGGGATATATGAAAAACTGTTTTTT. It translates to CASSDQGIYEKLFF.

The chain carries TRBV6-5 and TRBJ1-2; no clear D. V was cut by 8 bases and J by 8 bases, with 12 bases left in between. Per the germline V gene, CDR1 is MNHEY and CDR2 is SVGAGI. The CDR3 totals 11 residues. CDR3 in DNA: TGTGCCAGCTCTACGTCGCGGGGCTACACCTTC. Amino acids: CASSTSRGYTF.

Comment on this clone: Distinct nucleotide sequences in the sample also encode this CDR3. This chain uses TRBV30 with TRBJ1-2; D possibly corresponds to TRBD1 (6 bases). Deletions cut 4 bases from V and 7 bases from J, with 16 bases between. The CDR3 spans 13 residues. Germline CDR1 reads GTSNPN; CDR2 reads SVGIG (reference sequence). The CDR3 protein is CAWNEGGGGGYTF. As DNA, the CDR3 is TGTGCCTGGAATGAGGGGGGCGGGGGTGGCTACACCTTC.

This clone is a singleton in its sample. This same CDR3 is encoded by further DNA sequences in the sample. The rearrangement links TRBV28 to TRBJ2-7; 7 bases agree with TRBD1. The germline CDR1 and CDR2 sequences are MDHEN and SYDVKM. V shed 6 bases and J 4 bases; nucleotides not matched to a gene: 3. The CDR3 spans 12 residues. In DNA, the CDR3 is TGTGCCAGCAGCCTCAGGGGGTACGAGCAGTACTTC. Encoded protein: CASSLRGYEQYF.